These 27 T cell receptor beta chains were all obtained from the same sample, sequenced in a study of cytomegalovirus exposure and HLA in healthy donors. The PCR contained 60 Vbeta and 13 Jbeta primers. Assay used: immunoSEQ multiplex PCR; TCRdb lists only in-frame clones, some missing. Of about 160,000 clones in the sample, approximately 81% are singletons; the top ten hold 1.3%. Source material: PBMCs. Receptor source: a man between 45 and 60 years old in good health and CMV-seropositive.

V gene TRBV7-2 combines with J gene TRBJ2-5, with a tentative D call TRBD2 (5 bases). The CDR3 runs to 15 residues. V was trimmed by 5 bases and J by 4 bases, leaving 17 bases between them. Per the germline V gene, CDR1 is SGHTA and CDR2 is FQGNSA. The DNA for the CDR3 is TGTGCCAGCAGCCCCCAGCGGACGTACCGAGAGACCCAGTACTTC. It translates to CASSPQRTYRETQYF.

The J gene is TRBJ2-1, the V gene TRBV9; D unclear. V was clipped by 0 bases and J by 7 bases, with 11 bases between them. The germline gives CDR1 SGDLS, CDR2 YYNGEE. The CDR3 totals 14 residues. In DNA form, the CDR3 reads TGTGCCAGCAGCGTAGCCTCCCAGTGGAATGAGCAGTTCTTC. Its protein is CASSVASQWNEQFF.

The chain is built from TRBV6-5 and TRBJ1-5; maybe TRBD1 (6 bases). The V gene's germline CDR1 is MNHEY and CDR2 SVGAGI. V dropped 8 bases and J dropped 4 bases, with 9 bases sitting between them. The CDR3 is 12 residues long. In DNA, the CDR3 is TGTGCCAGCTCAGGGGTTAATCAGCCCCAGCATTTT. It codes for CASSGVNQPQHF.

This clone appeared a single time. The chain is built from TRBV30 and TRBJ2-1, with D possibly being TRBD2 (5 bases). CDR3 length: 12 residues. Per germline, CDR1 GTSNPN and CDR2 SVGIG (reference sequence). Trimming left V 2 bases short and J 12 bases short, with 14 bases between. The CDR3 region has the DNA TGTGCCTGGAGTTTGGGAGAGGCCAGGCAGTTCTTC. Translating gives CAWSLGEARQFF.

This rearrangement joins TRBV5-1 to TRBJ2-1; 8 nucleotides line up with TRBD2. CDR1 and CDR2 (germline): SGHRS, YFSETQ. The CDR3 is 15 residues long. Unmatched junction bases numbered 3, after V lost 1 base and J lost 3 bases. The CDR3 region has the DNA TGCGCCAGCAGCTTGAGGCTAGCGGGCTACAATGAGCAGTTCTTC. It codes for CASSLRLAGYNEQFF.

The chain is built from TRBV15 and TRBJ2-7; 10 bases fit TRBD1. Germline CDR1 reads LNHNV; CDR2 reads YYDKDF (reference sequence). CDR3 length: 15 residues. Trimming cost V 6 bases and J 4 bases; bases outside gene matches: 9. CDR3 amino acids: CATSPTGGTSYEQYF. CDR3 DNA: TGTGCCACCAGTCCGACAGGGGGCACGTCTTACGAGCAGTACTTC.

This clone has just a few counts. The chain carries TRBV29-1 and TRBJ2-7; 8 nucleotides line up with TRBD2. From germline, CDR1 is SQVTM and CDR2 ANQGSEA. Unmatched junction bases numbered 4, after V lost 4 bases and J lost 5 bases. The CDR3 consists of 12 residues. The chain's CDR3 is CSVARGGNEQYF. The CDR3 region has the DNA TGCAGCGTTGCTCGGGGGGGCAACGAGCAGTACTTC.

The chain employs TRBV19 and TRBJ1-2; TRBD1 is a possible D gene (6 bases). This CDR3 spans 15 amino acids. Trimming took off 5 bases at V and 5 bases at J, with 18 bases between the two ends. Germline assignment: CDR1 LNHDA and CDR2 SQIVND (reference sequence). The CDR3 here is CASSPDRSPSYGYTF. The CDR3 nucleotides are TGTGCCAGTAGTCCCGACAGGTCCCCTTCTTATGGCTACACCTTC.

The chain couples TRBV28 to TRBJ2-2; 7 bases align to TRBD2. The junction had 4 bases not matched to a gene; V was cut back by 2 bases and J by 4 bases. The CDR3 runs to 15 residues. Germline assignment: CDR1 MDHEN and CDR2 SYDVKM. The CDR3 DNA follows: TGTGCCAGCAGTTTAGGGTCGGGGGGCACCGGGGAGCTGTTTTTT. This sequence encodes CASSLGSGGTGELFF.

Of note for this clone: The same CDR3 also results from other DNA sequences found in this sample. Written as DNA, the CDR3 is TGTGCCAGCAGTCCACAGGGGTATAGCAATCAGCCCCAGCATTTT. Protein sequence: CASSPQGYSNQPQHF. The chain recombines TRBV28 with TRBJ1-5, with TRBD1 matching 7 bases. The germline V gene encodes CDR1 MDHEN and CDR2 SYDVKM. Losses at the gene ends were 5 bases for V and 0 bases for J; bases not matched to a gene: 4. The CDR3 is 15 residues long.

This clone was seen a handful of times. The chain recombines TRBV6-5 with TRBJ1-1; 8 positions match TRBD1. The CDR3 is made up of 14 amino acids. CDR1 is MNHEY and CDR2 is SVGAGI in the germline V gene. V lost 0 bases, J lost 5 bases, and 2 bases stayed unmatched. CDR3 in amino acids: CASSYSQGATEAFF. CDR3 DNA: TGTGCCAGCAGTTACTCCCAGGGGGCAACTGAAGCTTTCTTT.

The rearrangement joins TRBV9 to TRBJ2-1, with a weak D call TRBD2 (7 bases). The V gene lost 2 bases and the J gene lost 6 bases, with 15 bases spanning the gap. The CDR3 extends over 15 amino acids. CDR1 and CDR2 (germline): SGDLS, YYNGEE. CDR3 DNA: TGTGCCAGCAGCGTCGAGGGGGGGCGGGGCAATGAGCAGTTCTTC. This gives the protein CASSVEGGRGNEQFF.

The chain recombines TRBV15 with TRBJ2-5; 7 positions match TRBD1. V shed 1 base, J shed 5 bases, and the junction held 4 bases outside the gene matches. Germline-derived CDR1 and CDR2 are LNHNV and YYDKDF (reference sequence). The CDR3 spans 14 residues. The CDR3 nucleotides are TGTGCCACCAGCAGAGCTACGACAGGGGAGACCCAGTACTTC. This translates into CATSRATTGETQYF.

The chain has TRBV7-2 and TRBJ1-4; D is ambiguous. Per the germline V gene, CDR1 is SGHTA and CDR2 is FQGNSA. This CDR3 is built from 14 residues. V lost 4 bases to trimming and J lost 4 bases, with 10 bases between them. In nucleotides, the CDR3 is TGTGCCAGCAGCTCACGGTCGGGTAATGAAAAACTGTTTTTT. Its translation: CASSSRSGNEKLFF.

CDR3 amino acids: CASSQLLAGGPQETQYF. CDR3 nucleotides: TGTGCCAGCAGCCAATTGCTAGCGGGAGGCCCCCAAGAGACCCAGTACTTC. The V call is TRBV14, the J call TRBJ2-5; TRBD2 agrees at 11 bases. This CDR3 is built from 17 residues. V shed 2 bases and J 1 base; nucleotides not matched to a gene: 6. CDR1 is SGHDN, CDR2 FVKESK, per germline. Combining the CDR3 with reference TRBV14 and TRBJ2-5 gives the whole variable domain EAGVTQFPSHSVIEKGQTVTLRCDPISGHDNLYWYRRVMGKEIKFLLHFVKESKQDESGMPNNRFLAERTGGTYSTLKVQPAELEDSGVYFCASSQLLAGGPQETQYFGPGTRLLVL.

This clone was counted a single time. This rearrangement joins TRBV11-3 to TRBJ2-2; 11 bases fit TRBD2. CDR3 length: 17 amino acids. V lost 2 bases to trimming and J lost 1 base; unmatched junction nucleotides: 3. Germline V gene lookup returns CDR1 SGHNT and CDR2 YENEEA. The CDR3 reads CASSLRGTSGNTGELFF. The CDR3 nucleotides read TGTGCCAGCAGCTTACGGGGGACTAGCGGGAACACCGGGGAGCTGTTTTTT.

The J gene is TRBJ2-3, the V gene TRBV5-1; D remains unclear. This CDR3 is 12 amino acids long. V shed 7 bases and J shed 0 bases, with 6 bases lying between them. Germline V gene sequence: CDR1 SGHRS, CDR2 YFSETQ. In DNA, the CDR3 is TGCGCCAGCCGCGGTAGCACAGATACGCAGTATTTT. This encodes CASRGSTDTQYF.

The chain carries TRBV6-6 and TRBJ2-7; 8 nucleotides match TRBD1. Germline V gives CDR1 MNHNY, CDR2 SVGAGI (reference sequence). V shed 6 bases, J shed 5 bases, and the junction held 3 bases outside the gene matches. The CDR3 has 12 residues. CDR3 bases: TGTGCCAGCAGGCAGGGGGCACACGAGCAGTACTTC. This encodes CASRQGAHEQYF.

The chain employs TRBV6-1 and TRBJ2-7; perhaps TRBD2 as D (5 bases). Germline-derived CDR1 and CDR2 are MNHNS and SASEGT. The CDR3 covers 15 residues. V dropped 4 bases and J dropped 0 bases, with 13 bases sitting between them. The CDR3 DNA reads TGTGCCAGCAGTGGGACCGGGATAACCTCCTACGAGCAGTACTTC. As protein: CASSGTGITSYEQYF.

CDR3 nucleotide sequence: TGCGCCAGCAGCTTGGGGGGACTAGCGGGGGGAAGGACAGATACGCAGTATTTT. This codes for CASSLGGLAGGRTDTQYF. V is TRBV5-1 and J is TRBJ2-3; 15 nucleotides agree with TRBD2. Germline loops: CDR1 SGHRS, CDR2 YFSETQ. The CDR3 totals 18 residues. The V segment lost 0 bases and the J segment 3 bases; nucleotides outside the gene matches: 5. The variable domain in full, with the rest retrieved from reference TRBV5-1 and TRBJ2-3, is KAGVTQTPRYLIKTRGQQVTLSCSPISGHRSVSWYQQTPGQGLQFLFEYFSETQRNKGNFPGRFSGRQFSNSRSEMNVSTLELGDSALYLCASSLGGLAGGRTDTQYFGPGTRLTVL.

As for this clone: At one boundary the junction diverges from the germline segment, which might be a read error. This chain connects TRBV30 to TRBJ2-5; D is unresolved. Germline loops: CDR1 GTSNPN, CDR2 SVGIG (reference sequence). The CDR3 spans 14 residues. The CDR3 DNA reads as TGTGCCTGGATTCCATTGAGGTACCAAGAGACCCAGCACTTC. As protein: CAWIPLRYQETQHF.

This clone was seen a single time. The V call is TRBV6-5, the J call TRBJ1-2; D is possibly TRBD1 (5 bases). Germline CDR1 is MNHEY and CDR2 is SVGAGI. The CDR3 sequence is 14 residues long. The ends were cut back, 2 bases at V and 8 bases at J, with 15 bases in the middle. As DNA, the CDR3 is TGTGCCAGCAGTTACGCGGGACCGGCAGGAGGCTACACCTTC. Amino acid sequence: CASSYAGPAGGYTF.

The rearrangement links TRBV19 to TRBJ1-2; D call uncertain. With 6 bases removed from V and 5 bases from J, the gap between germline ends came to 16 bases. The germline V gene has CDR1 LNHDA and CDR2 SQIVND (reference sequence). CDR3 length: 14 residues. CDR3 in amino acids: CASSPPARLYGYTF. The CDR3 bases are TGTGCCAGTAGCCCTCCGGCCAGGCTTTATGGCTACACCTTC.

The rearrangement joins TRBV5-4 to TRBJ2-7, with 7 bases aligning to TRBD2. CDR3 length equals 14 residues. The ends lost 2 bases at V and 2 bases at J; junction bases unmatched: 4. Germline values: CDR1 SGHNT, CDR2 YYREEE (reference sequence). CDR3 residues: CASSLAGTTYEQYF. The DNA for the CDR3 is TGTGCCAGCAGCTTAGCCGGGACTACCTACGAGCAGTACTTC.

This chain joins TRBV11-3 and TRBJ2-5; possibly TRBD2 for D (6 bases). V dropped 1 base and J dropped 3 bases, with 6 bases sitting between them. There are 13 residues in the CDR3. Germline CDR1 SGHNT, CDR2 YENEEA. The CDR3 protein is CASSLGGEETQYF. The CDR3, as DNA: TGTGCCAGCAGCTTAGGCGGGGAAGAGACCCAGTACTTC.

This clone was found once. V and J are TRBV2 and TRBJ2-2; no clear D gene. CDR1 is SNHLY and CDR2 is FYNNEI in the germline V gene. This CDR3 has 16 residues. The V and J ends lost 1 base and 0 bases respectively, with 9 bases between them. CDR3 region: CASSEGGHANTGELFF. CDR3 in DNA: TGTGCCAGCAGTGAAGGCGGTCACGCGAACACCGGGGAGCTGTTTTTT. Full variable domain (outside the CDR3, taken from reference TRBV2 and TRBJ2-2): EPEVTQTPSHQVTQMGQEVILRCVPISNHLYFYWYRQILGQKVEFLVSFYNNEISEKSEIFDDQFSVERPDGSNFTLKIRSTKLEDSAMYFCASSEGGHANTGELFFGEGSRLTVL.

The chain links TRBV30 to TRBJ2-6; maybe TRBD1 (5 bases). V lost 1 base to trimming and J lost 0 bases, with 10 bases between them. The germline V gene has CDR1 GTSNPN and CDR2 SVGIG (reference sequence). The CDR3 contains 16 residues. Here the CDR3 DNA reads TGTGCCTGGAGTGCTCAGGGAATCTCTGGGGCCAACGTCCTGACTTTC. Translated, it gives CAWSAQGISGANVLTF.